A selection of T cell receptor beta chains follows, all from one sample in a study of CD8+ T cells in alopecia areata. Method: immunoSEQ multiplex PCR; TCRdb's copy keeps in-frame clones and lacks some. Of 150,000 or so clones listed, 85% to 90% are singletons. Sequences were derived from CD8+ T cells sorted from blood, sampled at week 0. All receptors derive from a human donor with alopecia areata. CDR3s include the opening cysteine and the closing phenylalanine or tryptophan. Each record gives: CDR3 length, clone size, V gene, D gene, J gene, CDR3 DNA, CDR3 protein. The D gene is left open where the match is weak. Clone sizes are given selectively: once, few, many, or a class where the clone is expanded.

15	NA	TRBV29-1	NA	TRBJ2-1	TGCAGCGTTGATTGGCAGGGTACGAGATACAATGAGCAGTTCTTC	CSVDWQGTRYNEQFF
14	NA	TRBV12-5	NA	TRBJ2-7	TGTGCTAGTGGTTTCGCACGCGGGCTTGATGAGCAGTACTTC	CASGFARGLDEQYF
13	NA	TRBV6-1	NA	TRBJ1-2	TGTGCCAGCAGTGAAGTCTTGTACTATGGCTACACCTTC	CASSEVLYYGYTF
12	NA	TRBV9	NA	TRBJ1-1	TGTGCCAGCAGCGACACTCGGGGTGAAGCTTTCTTT	CASSDTRGEAFF
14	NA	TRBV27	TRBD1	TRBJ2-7	TGTGCCAGCAGTCACACCGGGACAGGTTACGAGCAGTACTTC	CASSHTGTGYEQYF
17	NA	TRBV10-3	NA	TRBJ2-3	TGTGCCATCAGTGAGCCACTCTGGGGGCTGGGCACAGATACGCAGTATTTT	CAISEPLWGLGTDTQYF
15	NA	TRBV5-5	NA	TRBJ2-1	TGTGCCAGCAGCTTGGAAGGAACGGAGAATAATGAGCAGTTCTTC	CASSLEGTENNEQFF
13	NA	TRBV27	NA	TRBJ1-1	TGTGCCAGCAGTTATAGATGGGACACTGAAGCTTTCTTT	CASSYRWDTEAFF
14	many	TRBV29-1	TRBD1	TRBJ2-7	TGCAGCGTTGAAAATCCCGGACAGGCCGGGAAGCAGTACTTC	CSVENPGQAGKQYF
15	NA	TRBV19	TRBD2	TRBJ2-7	TGTGCCAGTAGTATTAGATGGGAGGGACTCTACGAGCAGTACTTC	CASSIRWEGLYEQYF
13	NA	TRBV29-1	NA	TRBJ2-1	TGCAGCGTCCTATTTACAGCGTACAATGAGCAGTTCTTC	CSVLFTAYNEQFF
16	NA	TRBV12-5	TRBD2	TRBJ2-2	TGTGCTAGTGGTTTTTTCCTAGCGGGGAACACCGGGGAGCTGTTTTTT	CASGFFLAGNTGELFF
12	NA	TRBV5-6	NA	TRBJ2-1	TGTGCCAGCAGCTTGTTATCCCCTGAGCAGTTCTTC	CASSLLSPEQFF
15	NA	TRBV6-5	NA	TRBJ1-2	TGTGCCAGCAGTCCCCCGGATGGGTCTAACTATGGCTACACCTTC	CASSPPDGSNYGYTF
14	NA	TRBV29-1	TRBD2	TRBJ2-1	TGCAGCGTTCGTCGCGGGGGGGCCCACAATGAGCAGTTCTTC	CSVRRGGAHNEQFF